One sample yielded the 11 T cell receptor beta chains listed below, sequenced in a study of T-cell memory formation after mild COVID-19. TCRdb re-analysed the 5' RACE reads in MiXCR, keeping a single row per CDR3 protein. The sample has 35,000 to 45,000 distinct CDR3 sequences, about 6.3% seen once. Specimen: PBMCs or a T cell subset sorted from them (not recorded which). The receptor set was obtained from an adult who had mild COVID-19 (a few samples of this study predate the infection). Cell type and time point are not known.

This clonotype has ten or more counts. This chain uses TRBV29-1 with TRBJ2-7, with D perhaps TRBD2 (6 bases). Trimming removed 6 bases from V and 3 bases from J, with 12 bases in between. CDR1 and CDR2 from the germline V gene are SQVTM and ANQGSEA. This CDR3 region has 12 residues. The CDR3, as DNA: TGCAGCGTCGGGGAGGCCGGCTACGAGCAGTACTTC. Translation: CSVGEAGYEQYF.

This clonotype occurred many times. This rearrangement joins TRBV10-3 to TRBJ2-1, with a weak D call TRBD1 (5 bases). CDR3 length: 15 residues. Germline lookup yields CDR1 ENHRY and CDR2 SYGVKD. Trimming shortened V by 3 bases and J by 8 bases, and 17 bases separated the two germline ends. In nucleotides, the CDR3 is TGTGCCATCAGTGACCCAGGGATAATGGGCGATGAGCAGTTCTTC. Translating it yields CAISDPGIMGDEQFF.

The rearrangement joins TRBV11-3 to TRBJ1-2; possibly TRBD1 for D (5 bases). The V and J ends lost 4 bases and 8 bases respectively, with 17 bases between them. Germline lookup yields CDR1 SGHNT and CDR2 YENEEA. This CDR3 region has 14 residues. CDR3 coding DNA: TGTGCCAGCAGCTCAACCCAGGGCCTTGGGGGCTACACCTTC. Its translation is CASSSTQGLGGYTF.

This clonotype was seen only a few times. This chain uses TRBV21-1 with TRBJ1-1; the DNA was not compared with TRBD1, the D call given in the table. TRBV21-1 is a pseudogene locus. This CDR3 region has 18 residues. The CDR3 sequence is CASSRTGQGFDRDTEAFF. CDR3 sequence (DNA): TGTGCCAGCAGCCGCACGGGACAGGGCTTCGACCGAGACACTGAAGCTTTCTTT.

In this sample, this clonotype turned up many times. The chain employs TRBV27 and TRBJ2-1, with TRBD1 identical over 9 bases. The CDR3 totals 15 residues. V was pared by 6 bases and J by 5 bases, with 8 bases of the junction left unmatched. The germline CDR1 and CDR2 sequences are MNHEY and SMNVEV (reference sequence). The CDR3 nucleotides are TGTGCCAGCAGGGGGGGGACAGGGTCGAACAATGAGCAGTTCTTC. Translating gives CASRGGTGSNNEQFF.

This clonotype was seen at least ten times. V is TRBV6-2 or TRBV6-3 and J is TRBJ2-1, with TRBD2 matching 9 bases. From germline, CDR1 is MNHEY and CDR2 SVGEGT. Trimming cost V 10 bases and J 0 bases; bases outside gene matches: 10. The CDR3 is 16 residues long. The CDR3 region is CATTGTSFFSYNEQFF. The CDR3 nucleotides are TGTGCCACGACCGGGACTAGCTTCTTCTCCTACAATGAGCAGTTCTTC.

This clonotype was counted a single time. The chain is built from TRBV29-1 and TRBJ1-1; 7 nucleotides line up with TRBD1. Losses at the gene ends were 7 bases for V and 11 bases for J; bases not matched to a gene: 7. The CDR3 loop spans 10 amino acids. Germline CDR1 SQVTM, CDR2 ANQGSEA. The CDR3 sequence: CSAEGQQAFF. CDR3 nucleotides: TGCAGCGCCGAGGGACAGCAGGCTTTCTTT.

This clonotype was counted ten times or more. The chain recombines TRBV24-1 with TRBJ2-3; 14 bases fit TRBD2. The J segment lost 0 bases and the V segment lost 4 bases, leaving 2 bases of the junction unmatched. CDR3 length: 17 amino acids. The germline gives CDR1 KGHDR, CDR2 SFDVKD. The CDR3 sequence: CATSERTSGRSTDTQYF. In DNA form, the CDR3 reads TGTGCCACCAGTGAACGGACTAGCGGGAGGAGCACAGATACGCAGTATTTT.

This clonotype turned up a few times. As DNA, the CDR3 is TGTGCCAGCAGTTTAAGTCCGGGGCGGGAGACCCAGTACTTC. It translates to CASSLSPGRETQYF. The chain combines TRBV12-3 or TRBV12-4 with TRBJ2-5; D is perhaps TRBD1 or TRBD2 (5 bases each). The CDR3 sequence is 14 residues long. V was pared by 2 bases and J by 5 bases, with 12 bases between.

This chain links TRBV6-5 with TRBJ1-1; possible D gene TRBD1, 5 bases. This CDR3 has 13 residues. In germline, CDR1 is MNHEY, CDR2 SVGAGI. V gave up 7 bases and J gave up 0 bases, with 9 bases separating them. This chain's CDR3 is CASKLQVNTEAFF. Here the CDR3 DNA reads TGTGCCAGCAAGTTACAGGTGAACACTGAAGCTTTCTTT.

This clonotype has more than one count but fewer than ten. V usage is TRBV11-2 and J usage is TRBJ2-7; the D call may be TRBD1 or TRBD2 (5 bases each). The CDR3 consists of 16 residues. Germline values: CDR1 SGHAT, CDR2 FQNNGV. The V end was cut by 5 bases, the J end by 3 bases, with 20 bases between. The CDR3 DNA reads as TGTGCCAGCAGCAAGCGCGGGTGGGATCAGGGCTACGAGCAGTACTTC. Translating it yields CASSKRGWDQGYEQYF.